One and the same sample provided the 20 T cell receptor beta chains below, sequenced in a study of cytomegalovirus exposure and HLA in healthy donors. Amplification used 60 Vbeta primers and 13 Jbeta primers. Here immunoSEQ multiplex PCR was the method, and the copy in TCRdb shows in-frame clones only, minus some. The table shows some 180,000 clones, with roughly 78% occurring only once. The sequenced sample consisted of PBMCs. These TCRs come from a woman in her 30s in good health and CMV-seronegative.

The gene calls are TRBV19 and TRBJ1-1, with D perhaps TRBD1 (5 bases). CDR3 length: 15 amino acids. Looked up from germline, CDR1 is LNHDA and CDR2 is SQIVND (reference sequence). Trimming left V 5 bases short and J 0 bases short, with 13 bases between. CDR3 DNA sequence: TGTGCCAGTAGTCCACGGGGGGTTATGAACACTGAAGCTTTCTTT. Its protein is CASSPRGVMNTEAFF.

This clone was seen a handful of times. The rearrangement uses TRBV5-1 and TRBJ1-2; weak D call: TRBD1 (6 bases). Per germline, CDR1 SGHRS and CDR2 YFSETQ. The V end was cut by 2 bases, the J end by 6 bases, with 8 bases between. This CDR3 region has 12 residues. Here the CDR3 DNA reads TGCGCCAGCAGCTTCAACAGGGATGGCTACACCTTC. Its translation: CASSFNRDGYTF.

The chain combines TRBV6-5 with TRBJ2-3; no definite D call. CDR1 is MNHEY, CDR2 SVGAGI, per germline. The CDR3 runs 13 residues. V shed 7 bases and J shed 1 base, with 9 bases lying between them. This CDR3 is CASILSGTDTQYF. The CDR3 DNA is TGTGCCAGCATTCTCTCCGGCACAGATACGCAGTATTTT.

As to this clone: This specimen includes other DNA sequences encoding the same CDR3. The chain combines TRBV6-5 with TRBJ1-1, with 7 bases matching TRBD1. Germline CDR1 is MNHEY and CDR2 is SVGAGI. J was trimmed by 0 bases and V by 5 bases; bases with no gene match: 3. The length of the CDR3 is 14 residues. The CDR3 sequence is CASSRDRVNTEAFF. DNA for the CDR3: TGTGCCAGCAGTCGTGACAGGGTGAACACTGAAGCTTTCTTT.

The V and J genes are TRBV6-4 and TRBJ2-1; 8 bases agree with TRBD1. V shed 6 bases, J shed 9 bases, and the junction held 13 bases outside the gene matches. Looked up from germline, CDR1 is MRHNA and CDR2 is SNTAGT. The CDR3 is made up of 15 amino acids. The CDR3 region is CASRPGQGANGEQFF. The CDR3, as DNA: TGTGCCAGCAGACCCGGACAGGGCGCTAATGGTGAGCAGTTCTTC.

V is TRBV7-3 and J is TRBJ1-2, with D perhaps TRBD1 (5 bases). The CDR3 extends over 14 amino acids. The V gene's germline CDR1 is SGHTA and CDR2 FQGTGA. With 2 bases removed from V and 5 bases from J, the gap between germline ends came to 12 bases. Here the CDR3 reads CASSLRQEGYGYTF. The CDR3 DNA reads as TGTGCCAGCAGCTTACGGCAGGAGGGGTATGGCTACACCTTC.

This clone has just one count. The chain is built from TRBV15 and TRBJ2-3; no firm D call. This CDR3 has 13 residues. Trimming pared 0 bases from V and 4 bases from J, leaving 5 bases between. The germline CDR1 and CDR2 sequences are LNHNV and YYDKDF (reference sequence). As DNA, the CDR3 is TGTGCCACCAGCAGAGATCCGGCAGATACGCAGTATTTT. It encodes CATSRDPADTQYF.

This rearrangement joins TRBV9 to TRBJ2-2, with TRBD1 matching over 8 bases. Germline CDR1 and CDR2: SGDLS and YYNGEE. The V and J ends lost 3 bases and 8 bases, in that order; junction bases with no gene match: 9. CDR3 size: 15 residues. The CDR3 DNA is TGTGCCAGCAGCGCCTGGACAGGGCTTGGGGGGGAGCTGTTTTTT. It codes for CASSAWTGLGGELFF. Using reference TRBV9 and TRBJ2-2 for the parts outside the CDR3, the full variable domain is DSGVTQTPKHLITATGQRVTLRCSPRSGDLSVYWYQQSLDQGLQFLIQYYNGEERAKGNILERFSAQQFPDLHSELNLSSLELGDSALYFCASSAWTGLGGELFFGEGSRLTVL.

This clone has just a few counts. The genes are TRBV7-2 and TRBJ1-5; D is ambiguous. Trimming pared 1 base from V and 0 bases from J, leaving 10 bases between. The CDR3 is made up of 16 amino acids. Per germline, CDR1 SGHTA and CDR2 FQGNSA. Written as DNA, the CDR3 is TGTGCCAGCAGCTTAGTAGGAGGCGGTAGCAATCAGCCCCAGCATTTT. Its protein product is CASSLVGGGSNQPQHF. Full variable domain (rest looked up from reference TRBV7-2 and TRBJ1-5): GAGVSQSPSNKVTEKGKDVELRCDPISGHTALYWYRQSLGQGLEFLIYFQGNSAPDKSGLPSDRFSAERTGGSVSTLTIQRTQQEDSAVYLCASSLVGGGSNQPQHFGDGTRLSIL.

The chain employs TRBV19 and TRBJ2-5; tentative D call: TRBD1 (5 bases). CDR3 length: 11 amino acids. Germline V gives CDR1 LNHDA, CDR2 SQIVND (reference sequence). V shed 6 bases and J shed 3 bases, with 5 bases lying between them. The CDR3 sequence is CASSREETQYF. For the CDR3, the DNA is TGTGCCAGTAGCAGGGAAGAGACCCAGTACTTC.

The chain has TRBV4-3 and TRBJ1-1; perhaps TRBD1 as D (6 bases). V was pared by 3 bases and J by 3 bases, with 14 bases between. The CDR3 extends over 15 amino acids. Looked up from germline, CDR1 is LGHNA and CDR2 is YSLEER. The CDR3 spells CASSQTLQGYTEAFF. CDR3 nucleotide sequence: TGCGCCAGCAGCCAGACTTTACAGGGCTACACTGAAGCTTTCTTT.

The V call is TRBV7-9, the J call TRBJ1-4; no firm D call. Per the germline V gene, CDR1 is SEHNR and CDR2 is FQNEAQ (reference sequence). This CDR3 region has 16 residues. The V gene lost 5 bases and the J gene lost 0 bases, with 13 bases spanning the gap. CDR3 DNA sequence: TGTGCCAGCAGCCAAACCCGGGGAGCAACTAATGAAAAACTGTTTTTT. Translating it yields CASSQTRGATNEKLFF.

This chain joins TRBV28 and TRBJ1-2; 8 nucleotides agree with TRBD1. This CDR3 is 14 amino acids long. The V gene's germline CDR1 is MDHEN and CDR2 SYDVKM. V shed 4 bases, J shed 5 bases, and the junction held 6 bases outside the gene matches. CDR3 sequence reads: CASSSGQGLYGYTF. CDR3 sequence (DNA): TGTGCCAGCAGTTCAGGACAGGGCTTATATGGCTACACCTTC.

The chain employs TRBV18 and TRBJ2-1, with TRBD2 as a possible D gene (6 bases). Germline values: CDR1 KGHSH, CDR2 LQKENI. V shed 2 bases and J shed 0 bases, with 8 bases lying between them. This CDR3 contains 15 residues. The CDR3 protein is CASSPAGSSYNEQFF. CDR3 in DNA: TGTGCCAGCTCACCAGCGGGGAGCTCCTACAATGAGCAGTTCTTC.

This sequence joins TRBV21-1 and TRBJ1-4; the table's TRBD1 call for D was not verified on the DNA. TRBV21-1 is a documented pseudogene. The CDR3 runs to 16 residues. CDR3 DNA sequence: TGTGCCAGCAGGACAAGCAGGACAGGGTTCGGTGAAAAACTGTTTTTT. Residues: CASRTSRTGFGEKLFF.

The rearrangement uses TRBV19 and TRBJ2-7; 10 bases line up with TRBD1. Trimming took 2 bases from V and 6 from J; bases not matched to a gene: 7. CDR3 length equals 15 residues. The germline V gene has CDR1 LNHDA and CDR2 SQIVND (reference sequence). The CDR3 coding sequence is TGTGCCAGTAGTATACCCGGGACAGGGGAACCCGAGCAGTACTTC. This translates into CASSIPGTGEPEQYF.

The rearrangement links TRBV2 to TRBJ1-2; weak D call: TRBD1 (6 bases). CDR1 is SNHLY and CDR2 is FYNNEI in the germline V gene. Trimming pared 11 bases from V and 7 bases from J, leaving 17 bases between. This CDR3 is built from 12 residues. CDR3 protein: CAGGQRGTGYTF. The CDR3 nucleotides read TGTGCCGGAGGACAGAGGGGTACTGGCTACACCTTC.

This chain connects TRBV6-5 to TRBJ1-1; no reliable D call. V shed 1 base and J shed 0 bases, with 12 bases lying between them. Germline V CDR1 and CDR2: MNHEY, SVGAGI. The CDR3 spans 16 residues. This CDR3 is CASSYLSVRMNTEAFF. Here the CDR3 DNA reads TGTGCCAGCAGTTACTTGAGCGTACGAATGAACACTGAAGCTTTCTTT.

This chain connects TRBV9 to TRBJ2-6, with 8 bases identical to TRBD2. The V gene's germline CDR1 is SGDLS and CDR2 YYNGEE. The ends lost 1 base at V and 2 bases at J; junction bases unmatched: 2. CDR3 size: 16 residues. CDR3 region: CASSVSGGAGANVLTF. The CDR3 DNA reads TGTGCCAGCAGCGTATCCGGGGGGGCTGGGGCCAACGTCCTGACTTTC.

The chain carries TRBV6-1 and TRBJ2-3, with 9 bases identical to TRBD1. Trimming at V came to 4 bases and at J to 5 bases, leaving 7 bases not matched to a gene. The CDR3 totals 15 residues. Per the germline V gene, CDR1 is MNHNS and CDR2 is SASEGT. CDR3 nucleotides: TGTGCCAGCAGTGCCCGGGACAGGGTGGGAGATACGCAGTATTTT. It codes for CASSARDRVGDTQYF.